A single sample is the source of the 10 T cell receptor beta chains below, sequenced in a study of blood T cell repertoires in COVID-19. Sequencing was performed with immunoSEQ multiplex PCR; in TCRdb, only in-frame clones are kept and a portion is missing. The sample consists of approximately 97,000 clones, 91% of them appearing once. Sequenced sample: peripheral blood. The receptor source for this set is a man aged 18 to 29 with acute or convalescent COVID-19.

The J gene is TRBJ2-4, the V gene TRBV19; D possibly corresponds to TRBD1 (5 bases). V lost 3 bases to trimming and J lost 1 base, with 16 bases between them. This CDR3 region has 17 residues. Per germline, CDR1 LNHDA and CDR2 SQIVND (reference sequence). Here the CDR3 reads CASSIDAGNLAKNIQYF. In DNA form, the CDR3 reads TGTGCCAGTAGTATTGATGCAGGGAATTTGGCCAAAAACATTCAGTACTTC.

The chain carries TRBV21-1 and TRBJ2-7; TRBD1, the D gene given by the table, was not confirmed from the DNA. TRBV21-1 is a pseudogene segment. The CDR3 loop spans 18 amino acids. The CDR3 coding sequence is TGTGCCAGCAGCAAAGGGGTTCCGGTGACAGGTGTAAACTACGAGCAGTACTTC. This codes for CASSKGVPVTGVNYEQYF.

The gene calls are TRBV6-1 and TRBJ1-2, with 9 bases aligning to TRBD1. The V and J ends lost 3 bases and 6 bases, in that order; junction bases with no gene match: 14. Per the germline V gene, CDR1 is MNHNS and CDR2 is SASEGT. CDR3 size: 17 residues. CDR3 protein: CASSDNLRGTGGDGYTF. The CDR3 DNA follows: TGTGCCAGCAGTGATAATTTAAGGGGTACAGGGGGCGATGGCTACACCTTC.

This chain connects TRBV15 to TRBJ1-2; 9 bases line up with TRBD1. J lost 3 bases, V lost 0 bases, and 11 bases had no gene match. Germline V gene lookup returns CDR1 LNHNV and CDR2 YYDKDF (reference sequence). The CDR3 has 18 amino acids. CDR3 nucleotide sequence: TGTGCCACCAGCAGAGAAAAAGGGACAGGGCGGTTGGACTATGGCTACACCTTC. Its protein product is CATSREKGTGRLDYGYTF.

The rearrangement uses TRBV7-2 and TRBJ2-1; no reliable D call. V shed 1 base and J shed 6 bases, with 13 bases lying between them. CDR1 is SGHTA, CDR2 FQGNSA, per germline. This CDR3 is built from 15 residues. DNA for the CDR3: TGTGCCAGCAGCTTAGTGTCCCTAGTTCCCAATGAGCAGTTCTTC. Its translation is CASSLVSLVPNEQFF. Using reference TRBV7-2 and TRBJ2-1 for the parts outside the CDR3, the full variable domain is GAGVSQSPSNKVTEKGKDVELRCDPISGHTALYWYRQSLGQGLEFLIYFQGNSAPDKSGLPSDRFSAERTGGSVSTLTIQRTQQEDSAVYLCASSLVSLVPNEQFFGPGTRLTVL.

The CDR3 region is CASSIEGARPGTEAFF. CDR3 DNA sequence: TGTGCCAGTAGTATAGAGGGGGCCAGGCCTGGCACTGAAGCTTTCTTT. The chain has TRBV19 and TRBJ1-1; maybe TRBD1 (6 bases). V lost 0 bases, J lost 4 bases, and 15 bases lay in between. CDR3 length: 16 residues. CDR1 and CDR2 from the germline V gene are LNHDA and SQIVND (reference sequence). Combining the CDR3 with reference TRBV19 and TRBJ1-1 gives the whole variable domain DGGITQSPKYLFRKEGQNVTLSCEQNLNHDAMYWYRQDPGQGLRLIYYSQIVNDFQKGDIAEGYSVSREKKESFPLTVTSAQKNPTAFYLCASSIEGARPGTEAFFGQGTRLTVV.

The V and J genes are TRBV19 and TRBJ2-3; the match to TRBD1 covers 10 bases. CDR1 is LNHDA, CDR2 SQIVND, per germline (reference sequence). Trimming cost V 4 bases and J 3 bases; bases outside gene matches: 4. This CDR3 has 15 amino acids. CDR3 protein: CASSTTGGLTDTQYF. The CDR3 DNA reads TGTGCCAGTAGTACGACAGGGGGCCTGACAGATACGCAGTATTTT.

The V gene is TRBV27, the J gene TRBJ1-5; 10 bases line up with TRBD1. Per the germline V gene, CDR1 is MNHEY and CDR2 is SMNVEV (reference sequence). The CDR3 is 19 residues long. With 5 bases clipped from V and 0 bases from J, the junction kept 13 bases outside the gene matches. In DNA, the CDR3 is TGTGCCAGCAGTCAATCCCGGGACAGGGGCTCTTATAGCAATCAGCCCCAGCATTTT. As protein: CASSQSRDRGSYSNQPQHF.

This chain joins TRBV30 and TRBJ2-7; 9 nucleotides line up with TRBD1. Trimming at V came to 0 bases and at J to 5 bases, leaving 5 bases not matched to a gene. CDR3 length equals 14 residues. Germline CDR1 reads GTSNPN; CDR2 reads SVGIG (reference sequence). Here the CDR3 DNA reads TGTGCCTGGAGTGTACAGGGGGCGAGAAACGAGCAGTACTTC. Translating it yields CAWSVQGARNEQYF. Using reference TRBV30 and TRBJ2-7 for the parts outside the CDR3, the full variable domain is SQTIHQWPATLVQPVGSPLSLECTVEGTSNPNLYWYRQAAGRGLQLLFYSVGIGQISSEVPQNLSASRPQDRQFILSSKKLLLSDSGFYLCAWSVQGARNEQYFGPGTRLTVT.

The rearrangement links TRBV6-5 to TRBJ1-2, with D perhaps matching TRBD1 (5 bases). CDR1 MNHEY and CDR2 SVGAGI come from the germline V gene. V was shortened by 0 bases and J by 2 bases, with 13 bases between the two germline ends. This CDR3 contains 16 residues. In nucleotides, the CDR3 is TGTGCCAGCAGTTACTCCGCGGTTGACAGAAACTATGGCTACACCTTC. Protein product: CASSYSAVDRNYGYTF.